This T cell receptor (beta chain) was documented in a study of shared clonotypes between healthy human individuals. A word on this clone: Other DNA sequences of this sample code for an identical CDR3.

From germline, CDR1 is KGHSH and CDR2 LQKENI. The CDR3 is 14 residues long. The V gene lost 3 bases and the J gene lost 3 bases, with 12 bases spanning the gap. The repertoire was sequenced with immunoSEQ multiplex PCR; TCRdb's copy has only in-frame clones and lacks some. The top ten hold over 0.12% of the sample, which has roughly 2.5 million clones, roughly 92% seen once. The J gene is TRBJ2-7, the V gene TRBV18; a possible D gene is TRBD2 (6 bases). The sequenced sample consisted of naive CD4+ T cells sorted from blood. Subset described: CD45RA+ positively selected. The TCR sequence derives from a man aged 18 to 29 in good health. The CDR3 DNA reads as TGTGCCAGCTCACCCCCGGGAGCAGTCTACGAGCAGTACTTC. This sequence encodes CASSPPGAVYEQYF.